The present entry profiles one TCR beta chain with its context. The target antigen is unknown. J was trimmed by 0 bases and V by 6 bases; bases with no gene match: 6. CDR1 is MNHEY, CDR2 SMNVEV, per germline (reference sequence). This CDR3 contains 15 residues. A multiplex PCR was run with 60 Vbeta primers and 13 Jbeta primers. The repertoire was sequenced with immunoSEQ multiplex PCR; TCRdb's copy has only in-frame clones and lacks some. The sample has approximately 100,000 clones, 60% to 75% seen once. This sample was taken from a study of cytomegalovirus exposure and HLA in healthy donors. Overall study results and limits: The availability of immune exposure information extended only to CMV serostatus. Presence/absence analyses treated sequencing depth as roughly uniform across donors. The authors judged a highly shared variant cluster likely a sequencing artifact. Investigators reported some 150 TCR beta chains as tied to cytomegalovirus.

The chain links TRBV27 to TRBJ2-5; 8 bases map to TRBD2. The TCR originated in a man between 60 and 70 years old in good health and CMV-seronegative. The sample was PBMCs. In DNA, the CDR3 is TGTGCCAGCAGACTTCGGGGGGGGTACCAAGAGACCCAGTACTTC. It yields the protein CASRLRGGYQETQYF.